The 5 T cell receptor beta chains below were found in one sample sequenced in a study of CD8+CD57+ T cells in acquired aplastic anemia. According to the study, genomic DNA was the template for TCR beta VDJ and CDR3 profiling. In TCRdb, the reads were re-called with MiXCR into one record per CDR3 protein. Of around 170,000 distinct CDR3 sequences listed, approximately 45% are singletons. Sequenced material: sorted CD4+, CD8+, or CD8+CD57+ T cells (not recorded which) from PBMCs. The receptors here all came from a human donor in good health.

This clonotype was detected many times. This sequence joins TRBV6-1 and TRBJ2-5, with 7 bases lining up with TRBD2. J lost 5 bases, V lost 11 bases, and 14 bases had no gene match. The germline V gene has CDR1 MNHNS and CDR2 SASEGT. The CDR3 spans 14 residues. In nucleotides, the CDR3 is TGTGCCGGGGGAAGATCGCGGGAGCGGGAGACCCAGTACTTC. It specifies CAGGRSRERETQYF.

In DNA, the CDR3 is TGTGCCAGCCAGACAGGGGCCCTCCTCTACGAGCAGTACTTC. Translation: CASQTGALLYEQYF. The gene calls are TRBV10-3 and TRBJ2-7, with TRBD1 matching 8 bases. This CDR3 has 14 residues. Germline trimming cut 10 bases from V and 3 bases from J; bases unmatched to any gene: 11. Germline V gene sequence: CDR1 ENHRY, CDR2 SYGVKD.

This clonotype has at least ten counts. V and J are TRBV19 and TRBJ2-1, with 11 nucleotides matching TRBD2. The trim removed 3 bases at V and 0 bases at J, leaving 10 bases unmatched. The CDR3 sequence is 19 residues long. CDR1 is LNHDA, CDR2 SQIVND, per germline (reference sequence). The CDR3 region is CASSMKLAGGSSSYNEQFF. Here the CDR3 DNA reads TGTGCCAGTAGTATGAAGCTAGCGGGAGGTTCCAGCTCCTACAATGAGCAGTTCTTC.

This clonotype was seen many times. This sequence joins TRBV7-3 and TRBJ2-5; no clear D gene. CDR1 is SGHTA, CDR2 FQGTGA, per germline. This CDR3 has 13 amino acids. With 5 bases removed from V and 3 bases from J, the gap between germline ends came to 10 bases. The CDR3 loop reads CASSRMAEETQYF. DNA for the CDR3: TGTGCCAGCAGCCGGATGGCGGAAGAGACCCAGTACTTC.

This clonotype has just one count. A much larger clone differs by one base, so this may be a read error. The chain couples TRBV6-4 to TRBJ2-2, with D tentatively TRBD2 (5 bases). Germline V gene data show CDR1 as MRHNA and CDR2 as SNTAGT. CDR3 length: 14 residues. The CDR3 spells CASSDRERAGDLFF. CDR3 nucleotide sequence: TGTGCCAGCAGTGACAGGGAGAGGGCCGGGGATCTGTTTTTT.